The rows below give T cell receptor beta chains drawn from one sample of a study of shared clonotypes between healthy human individuals. The data were produced by immunoSEQ multiplex PCR, yet TCRdb's version contains in-frame clones alone and is incomplete. The sample lists fewer than 1 million clones, around 96% occurring once. Sequencing input: naive CD8+ T cells sorted from blood. The receptor source for this set is a man younger than 45 in good health. Both conserved end residues are part of each CDR3. A D gene is named only where the DNA matches it firmly.

d_call j_call v_call cdr3_aa
NA TRBJ2-7 TRBV4-2 CASSQGRESTYEQYF
NA TRBJ2-3 TRBV10-2 CASSEGANSLDTQYF
NA TRBJ2-7 TRBV6-5 CASSYRQSYEQYF
NA TRBJ2-2 TRBV29-1 CSVAGGDTGELFF
NA TRBJ2-7 TRBV4-1 CASSQEAGGAYEQYF
NA TRBJ2-7 TRBV28 CASSLYPGQSHSYEQYF
NA TRBJ2-4 TRBV13 CASSSTGSMAKNIQYF
NA TRBJ2-7 TRBV6-5 CASSYRDGSSYEQYF
TRBD2 TRBJ2-1 TRBV14 CASSQRIFQTRLAGLFNEQFF
TRBD1 TRBJ1-4 TRBV5-1 CASSLVGTGTATNEKLFF
NA TRBJ1-2 TRBV29-1 CSVAGPGKGSYGYTF
NA TRBJ1-2 TRBV5-4 CASSADRNYGYTF
NA TRBJ2-5 TRBV4-1 CASSQGGTTKYF
NA TRBJ2-1 TRBV5-1 CASSLEGNEQFF
NA TRBJ2-3 TRBV7-3 CASSATPFSTDTQYF
NA TRBJ2-6 TRBV6-1 CASSEKSEANVLTF
TRBD2 TRBJ2-7 TRBV27 CASRGGATYEQYF
NA TRBJ1-4 TRBV28 CASSTGVGEEKLFF
NA TRBJ2-7 TRBV5-6 CASSPRRGGGYEQYF
TRBD1 TRBJ1-4 TRBV4-1 CASSQETGGNEKLFF
NA TRBJ1-5 TRBV7-9 CASSRMDQPQHF
NA TRBJ1-2 TRBV7-2 CASSFTENYGYTF
TRBD1 TRBJ2-2 TRBV7-8 CASSLGGTGFPGELFF
TRBD1 TRBJ1-1 TRBV15 CATSPSGGGAEAFF
NA TRBJ2-6 TRBV27 CASSFGQGIGSGANVLTF
NA TRBJ2-5 TRBV11-2 CASRLTGGTQYF
TRBD1 TRBJ2-1 TRBV29-1 CSVEWWDREHNEQFF
TRBD2 TRBJ2-7 TRBV7-8 CASSQRLAGEQYEQYF
TRBD2 TRBJ2-1 TRBV4-3 CASSQASGLASGEQFF
NA TRBJ1-2 TRBV7-9 CASSSTGGGYTF
NA TRBJ1-2 TRBV6-4 CASSDSGRSHGYTF